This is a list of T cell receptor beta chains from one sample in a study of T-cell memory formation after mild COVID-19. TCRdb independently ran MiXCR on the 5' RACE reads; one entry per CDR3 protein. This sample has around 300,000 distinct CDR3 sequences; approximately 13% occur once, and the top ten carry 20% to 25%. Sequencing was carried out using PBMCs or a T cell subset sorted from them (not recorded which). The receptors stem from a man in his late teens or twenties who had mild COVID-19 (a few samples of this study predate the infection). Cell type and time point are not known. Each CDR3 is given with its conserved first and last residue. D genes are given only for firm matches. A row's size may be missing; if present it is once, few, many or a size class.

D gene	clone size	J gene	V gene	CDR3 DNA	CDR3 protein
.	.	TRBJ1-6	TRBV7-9	TGTGCCAGCAGCGGGACAACCGATAATTCACCCCTCCACTTT	CASSGTTDNSPLHF
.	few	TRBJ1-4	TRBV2	TGTGCCGGAAACCGGGACCCAGCTGAAAAACTGTTTTTT	CAGNRDPAEKLFF
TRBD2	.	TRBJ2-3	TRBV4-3	TGCGCCAGCAGCCAAGCAGCGGGAACAGATACGCAGTATTTT	CASSQAAGTDTQYF
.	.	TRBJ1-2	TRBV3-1	TGTGCCAGCAGCCAAGGGAGATGGGGGGCGTCAAACTATGGCTACACCTTC	CASSQGRWGASNYGYTF
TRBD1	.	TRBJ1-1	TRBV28	TGTGCCAGCAGTTTATGGAGGGACAGGTACACTGAAGCTTTCTTT	CASSLWRDRYTEAFF
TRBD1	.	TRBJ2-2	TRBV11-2	TGTGCCAGCAGCCCAGACAGGGTATGGGAGCTGTTTTTT	CASSPDRVWELFF
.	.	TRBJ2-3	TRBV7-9	TGTGCCAGCAGCCCGATACTGGTAGATACGCAGTATTTT	CASSPILVDTQYF
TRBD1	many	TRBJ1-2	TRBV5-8	TGTGCCAGCAGCTGGGGGGACAGGCCAAACTATGGCTACACCTTC	CASSWGDRPNYGYTF
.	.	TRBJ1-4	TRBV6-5	TGTGCCAGCAGGAGAGGAGCCTTTGCAACTAATGAAAAACTGTTTTTT	CASRRGAFATNEKLFF
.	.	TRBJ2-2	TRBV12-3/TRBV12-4	TGTGCCAGCAGTTCGCGAGCAGGGCCCACCGGGGAGCTGTTTTTT	CASSSRAGPTGELFF
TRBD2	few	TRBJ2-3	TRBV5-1	TGCGCCAGCAGCCCAGAGCTAGCGGGGTACACAGATACGCAGTATTTT	CASSPELAGYTDTQYF
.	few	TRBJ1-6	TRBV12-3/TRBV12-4	TGTGCCAGCAGTTTTGGGGGAGAAGAATCACCCCTCCACTTT	CASSFGGEESPLHF
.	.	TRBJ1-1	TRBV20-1	TGCAGTGCTAGAGGCGGGGGCGGCACTGAAGCTTTCTTT	CSARGGGGTEAFF
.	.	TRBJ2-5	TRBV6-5	TGTGCCAGCAGTTACGGGGCTTCAAACCAAGAGACCCAGTACTTC	CASSYGASNQETQYF
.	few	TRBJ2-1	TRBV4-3	TGCGCCAGCAGCCAAGTTTTGGCGGTGGGGGCGCAGGGCGATGAGCAGTTCTTC	CASSQVLAVGAQGDEQFF
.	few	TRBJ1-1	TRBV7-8	TGTGCCAGCAGCCTACAGGCTGTAAAGGCCCGAGCTTTCTTT	CASSLQAVKARAFF
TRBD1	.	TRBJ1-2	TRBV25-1	TGTGCCAGCAGTGAAACCGGGACAGGGTTCTATGGCTACACCTTC	CASSETGTGFYGYTF
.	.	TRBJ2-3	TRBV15	TGTGCCACCAGCGGGACATCCAGCACAGATACGCAGTATTTT	CATSGTSSTDTQYF
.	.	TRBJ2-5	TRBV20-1	TGCAGGGCTCCCGAGGAGACCCAGTACTTC	CRAPEETQYF
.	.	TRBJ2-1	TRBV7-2	TGTGCCAGCAGCAGTGCGACAACCCCCGTATTCTTC	CASSSATTPVFF
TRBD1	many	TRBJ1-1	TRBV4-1	TGCGCCAGCAGCCAAGGGTTCCCGCAGGGGGCGGTCGAAGCTTTCTTT	CASSQGFPQGAVEAFF
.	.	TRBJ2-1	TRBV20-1	TGCAGTGCTAGCGGGGGCCGCGCTACCAATGAGCAGTTCTTC	CSASGGRATNEQFF
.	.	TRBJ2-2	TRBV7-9	TGTGCCAGCAGCCCGTTACCCGGGGAGCTGTTTTTT	CASSPLPGELFF
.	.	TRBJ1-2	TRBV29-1	TGCAGCGTTGAGGTCGCCGGTACTTATGGCTACACCTTC	CSVEVAGTYGYTF
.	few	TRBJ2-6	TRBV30	TGTGCCTGGACAACAGGCCTCTCTGGGGCCAACGTCCTGACTTTC	CAWTTGLSGANVLTF
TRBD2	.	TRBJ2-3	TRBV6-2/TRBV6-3	TGTGCCAGCAGTCCGCGACTAGCGGGGCTTAGCACAGATACGCAGTATTTT	CASSPRLAGLSTDTQYF
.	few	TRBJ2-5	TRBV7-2	TGTGCCAGCAGCTTCACGAGGGCCCAAGAGACCCAGTACTTC	CASSFTRAQETQYF
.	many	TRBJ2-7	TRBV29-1	TGCAGCGTTCTACAGGTAACACACGAGCAGTACTTC	CSVLQVTHEQYF
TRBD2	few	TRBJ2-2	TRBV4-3	TGCGCCAGCAGCCCCCGCATAGGGGGCGGGGGGGCCGGGGAGCTGTTTTTT	CASSPRIGGGGAGELFF
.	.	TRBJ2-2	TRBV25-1	TGTGCCAGCAGTGAATTGACGACCGGGGAGCTGTTTTTT	CASSELTTGELFF
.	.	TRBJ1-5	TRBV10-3	TGTGCCATCAGTGAAGTTCGGGGGGGTCCCAATCAGCCCCAGCATTTT	CAISEVRGGPNQPQHF
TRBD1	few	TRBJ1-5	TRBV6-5	TGTGCCAGCATGTCCACTGGGACAGGGAACGGCAATCAGCCCCAGCATTTT	CASMSTGTGNGNQPQHF
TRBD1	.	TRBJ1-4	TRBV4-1	TGCGCCAGCAGCCTCGACAGGGACCCAACTAATGAAAAACTGTTTTTT	CASSLDRDPTNEKLFF
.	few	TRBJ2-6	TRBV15	TGTGCCACCAGCAGAGTTCCGGGCTCTGGGGCCAACGTCCTGACTTTC	CATSRVPGSGANVLTF
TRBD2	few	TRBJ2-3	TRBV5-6	TGTGCCAGCAGCTTGGTCGTTTATGGACTAGTCACAGATACGCAGTATTTT	CASSLVVYGLVTDTQYF
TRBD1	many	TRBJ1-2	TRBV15	TGTGCCACCAGCAGAGATCTGGGACAGGGACTTAACTATGGCTACACCTTC	CATSRDLGQGLNYGYTF
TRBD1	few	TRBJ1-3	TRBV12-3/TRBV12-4	TGTGCCAGCAGTTCTCGGACAGGGGAAGTATCAAGCACCATATATTTT	CASSSRTGEVSSTIYF
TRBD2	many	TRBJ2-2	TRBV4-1	TGCGCCAGCAGCCAAGTCGGGGGGAGGGCCGGGGAGCTGTTTTTT	CASSQVGGRAGELFF
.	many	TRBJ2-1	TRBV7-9	TGTGCCAGCAGCTTTGGTACCTACAATGAGCAGTTCTTC	CASSFGTYNEQFF
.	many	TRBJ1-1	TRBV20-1	TGCAGTGCTAGGCAGATGAACACTGAAGCTTTCTTT	CSARQMNTEAFF
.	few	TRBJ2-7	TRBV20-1	TGCAGTGCCACTCAGGGTTCCGAGCAGTACTTC	CSATQGSEQYF
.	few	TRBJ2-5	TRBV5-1	TGCGCCAGCAGCTTGGGAGCAACCTCTCAAGAGACCCAGTACTTC	CASSLGATSQETQYF
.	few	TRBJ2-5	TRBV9	TGTGCCAGCAGCGTAGACTCGGGCAGGGGTGAGACCCAGTACTTC	CASSVDSGRGETQYF
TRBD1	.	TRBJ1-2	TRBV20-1	TGCAGTAGTGGGGGGGACAGGGAATTCAATGGCTACACCTTC	CSSGGDREFNGYTF
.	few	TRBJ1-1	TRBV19	TGTGCCAGTAGAAATTCCGACTTGCGGAACACTGAAGCTTTCTTT	CASRNSDLRNTEAFF
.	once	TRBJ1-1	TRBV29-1	TGCAGCGTCCAACAGGACAGCAGTGAAGCTTTCTTT	CSVQQDSSEAFF
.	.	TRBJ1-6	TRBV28	TGTGCCAGCAATACCCGGGGTGGGGCGTTTGGTAATTCACCCCTCCACTTT	CASNTRGGAFGNSPLHF
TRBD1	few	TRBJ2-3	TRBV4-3	TGCGCCAGCAGCCGAGCACAGGGGGCGGGCACAGATACGCAGTATTTT	CASSRAQGAGTDTQYF
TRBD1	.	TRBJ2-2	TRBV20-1	TGCAGTGCTATTAGACAGGGGGGGACCGGGGAGCTGTTTTTT	CSAIRQGGTGELFF
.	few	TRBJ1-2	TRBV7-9	TGTGCCAGCAGGGACAGTCCGGGGGCAGGCTACACCTTC	CASRDSPGAGYTF
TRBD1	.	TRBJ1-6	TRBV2	TGTGCCAGCAGTGTACAGGGGGCTTATAATTCACCCCTCCACTTT	CASSVQGAYNSPLHF
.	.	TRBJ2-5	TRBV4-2	TGTGCCAGCAGCCAATCGGGGGGAGGGGGAGAGACCCAGTACTTC	CASSQSGGGGETQYF
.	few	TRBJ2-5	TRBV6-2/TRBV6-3	TGTGCCAGCAGTTACTCCGCTGTGACAGGAAAAGAGACCCAGTACTTC	CASSYSAVTGKETQYF
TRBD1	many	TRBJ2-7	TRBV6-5	TGTGCCAGCAGTTACTCGACAGGGACATCCTACGAGCAGTACTTC	CASSYSTGTSYEQYF
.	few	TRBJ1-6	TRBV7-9	TGTGCCAGCAGCTTAGGGGCCCACAGAAGCTCACCCCTCCACTTT	CASSLGAHRSSPLHF
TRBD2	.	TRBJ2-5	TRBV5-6	TGTGCCAGCAGCGACGGACTAGCGGATCAAGAGACCCAGTACTTC	CASSDGLADQETQYF
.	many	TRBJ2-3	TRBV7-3	TGTGCCAGCAGCTCGAATCATGGAGGAGATACGCAGTATTTT	CASSSNHGGDTQYF
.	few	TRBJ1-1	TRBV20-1	TGCAGTGGCTACCCTGAATCGGGCACCGAAGCTTTCTTT	CSGYPESGTEAFF
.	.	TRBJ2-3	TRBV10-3	TGTGCCATCAGTGACAACAGGGTCCCACCTGGAAATACGCAGTATTTT	CAISDNRVPPGNTQYF
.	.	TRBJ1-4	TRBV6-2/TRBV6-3	TGTGCCAGCAGCCTCCAACTCGGTGTTGAAAAACTGTTTTTT	CASSLQLGVEKLFF